The 20 T cell receptor beta chains listed next were all sequenced from one sample in a study of shared clonotypes between healthy human individuals. This table comes from immunoSEQ multiplex PCR, and its TCRdb copy is limited to in-frame clones, with some not included. The sample records around 500,000 clones, approximately 79% being singletons. Sequencing used PBMCs. The receptors come from a woman between 40 and 50 years old in good health. Some clones in this sample may be carry-over from other donors' samples.

This clone was picked up a small number of times. The DNA for the CDR3 is TGTGCCAGCAGCTCCGGGACAGGGTCGTACCAAGAGACCCAGTACTTC. This encodes CASSSGTGSYQETQYF. The gene calls are TRBV7-9 and TRBJ2-5; 9 bases agree with TRBD1. This CDR3 comprises 16 residues. V lost 4 bases, J lost 0 bases, and 6 bases stayed unmatched. Germline assignment: CDR1 SEHNR and CDR2 FQNEAQ (reference sequence).

The CDR3 DNA reads TGTGCCAGCAGCCCCCTATACAGGGCGAATGAAAAACTGTTTTTT. Protein sequence: CASSPLYRANEKLFF. The chain links TRBV4-2 to TRBJ1-4; tentative D call: TRBD1 (6 bases). The CDR3 extends over 15 amino acids. The germline gives CDR1 LGHNA, CDR2 YNFKEQ. V was pared by 4 bases and J by 5 bases, with 14 bases between.

This rearrangement joins TRBV2 to TRBJ1-5; D is perhaps TRBD1 (6 bases). V was cut by 4 bases and J by 3 bases, with 13 bases left in between. CDR3 size: 15 residues. Germline V gene lookup returns CDR1 SNHLY and CDR2 FYNNEI. The DNA for the CDR3 is TGTGCCAGCAGTGGGACAGCTTATCTCAATCAGCCCCAGCATTTT. Translated: CASSGTAYLNQPQHF.

V gene TRBV9 combines with J gene TRBJ1-1; 7 nucleotides line up with TRBD1. There are 15 residues in the CDR3. Germline CDR1 reads SGDLS; CDR2 reads YYNGEE. The ends lost 3 bases at V and 4 bases at J; junction bases unmatched: 9. CDR3 coding DNA: TGTGCCAGCAGCGCCGGTCAGGGGGGAGGCACTGAAGCTTTCTTT. Protein product: CASSAGQGGGTEAFF.

The chain has TRBV7-9 and TRBJ1-2; unclear D gene. Germline V lookup: CDR1 SEHNR, CDR2 FQNEAQ (reference sequence). V was clipped by 5 bases and J by 8 bases, with 9 bases between them. The CDR3 covers 11 residues. CDR3 region: CASSATGGYTF. In DNA form, the CDR3 reads TGTGCCAGCAGCGCCACGGGAGGCTACACCTTC.

The J gene is TRBJ2-4, the V gene TRBV28, with D perhaps TRBD2 (5 bases). Germline V gives CDR1 MDHEN, CDR2 SYDVKM. V lost 3 bases, J lost 0 bases, and 9 bases lay in between. There are 15 residues in the CDR3. In nucleotides, the CDR3 is TGTGCCAGCAGTTTGCCGGAGGAAGCCAAAAACATTCAGTACTTC. This translates into CASSLPEEAKNIQYF.

The chain recombines TRBV7-6 with TRBJ2-7; 10 bases fit TRBD1. This CDR3 contains 14 residues. The V segment lost 6 bases and the J segment 2 bases; nucleotides outside the gene matches: 4. CDR1 SGHVS and CDR2 FNYEAQ come from the germline V gene. CDR3 nucleotide sequence: TGTGCCAGCAGTTCAGGACAGGGGGCCTACGAGCAGTACTTC. Translating it yields CASSSGQGAYEQYF.

The rearrangement joins TRBV5-6 to TRBJ1-2; D gene uncertain. This CDR3 region has 12 residues. Germline CDR1 is SGHDT and CDR2 is YYEEEE. Between the trimmed V and J ends, which lost 1 base and 6 bases, there was a span of 7 bases. CDR3 bases: TGTGCCAGCAGCTTGCGGAGTAATGGCTACACCTTC. Its translation: CASSLRSNGYTF.

J is TRBJ2-2 and V is TRBV4-2; 7 bases match TRBD2. The V segment lost 1 base and the J segment 1 base; nucleotides outside the gene matches: 3. CDR1 LGHNA and CDR2 YNFKEQ come from the germline V gene. The CDR3 loop spans 16 amino acids. CDR3 coding DNA: TGTGCCAGCAGCCAAGTGTTAGCGGGGAACACCGGGGAGCTGTTTTTT. Translated: CASSQVLAGNTGELFF.

With respect to this clone: Other DNA sequences from this sample encode an identical CDR3 as well. The chain carries TRBV18 and TRBJ1-1; D perhaps matches TRBD1 (5 bases). This CDR3 spans 14 amino acids. Looked up from germline, CDR1 is KGHSH and CDR2 is LQKENI. The V and J ends lost 3 bases and 2 bases respectively, with 10 bases between them. CDR3 protein: CASSPGRGNTEAFF. The CDR3 DNA sequence: TGTGCCAGCTCACCGGGGCGGGGAAACACTGAAGCTTTCTTT.

This clone came up a few times. This chain links TRBV5-8 with TRBJ2-2; D gene unclear. Trimming removed 1 base at V and 6 bases at J, with 10 bases between. The CDR3 is made up of 14 amino acids. Germline CDR1 is SGHTS and CDR2 is YDEGEE. The CDR3 protein is CASSLWSVPGELFF. DNA of the CDR3: TGTGCCAGCAGCTTGTGGAGCGTCCCCGGGGAGCTGTTTTTT.

The chain is built from TRBV29-1 and TRBJ2-6; TRBD1 agrees at 8 bases. The CDR3 loop spans 15 amino acids. Germline V gene data show CDR1 as SQVTM and CDR2 as ANQGSEA. Trimming cost V 7 bases and J 1 base; bases outside gene matches: 6. The CDR3 DNA reads as TGCAGCGCCGGGACAGGACGATCTGGGGCCAACGTCCTGACTTTC. Its translation is CSAGTGRSGANVLTF.

V gene TRBV7-9 combines with J gene TRBJ2-7; D not resolved. Germline loops: CDR1 SEHNR, CDR2 FQNEAQ (reference sequence). Between the trimmed V and J ends, which lost 1 base and 5 bases, there was a span of 6 bases. This CDR3 comprises 12 residues. Written as DNA, the CDR3 is TGTGCCAGCAGCTTAGTTGGGGACGAGCAGTACTTC. It translates to CASSLVGDEQYF.

For this clone: The DNA is left out, because the CDR3 cannot be placed on it with certainty; the CDR3 is given as TCRdb lists it. J is TRBJ1-3 and V is TRBV12-2. TRBV12-2 is a pseudogene segment. The CDR3 totals 15 residues, both ends included. The CDR3 protein is CASRLVVGSGNTIYF.

The chain has TRBV7-2 and TRBJ1-2, with D unclear. The CDR3 length is 14 residues. The germline CDR1 and CDR2 sequences are SGHTA and FQGNSA. With 1 base removed from V and 6 bases from J, the gap between germline ends came to 12 bases. The CDR3 sequence: CASSLVFGSHGYTF. CDR3 in DNA: TGTGCCAGCAGCTTAGTCTTCGGTTCCCATGGCTACACCTTC.

The chain is built from TRBV30 and TRBJ1-4; D is perhaps TRBD1 (6 bases). Germline CDR1 reads GTSNPN; CDR2 reads SVGIG (reference sequence). CDR3 size: 18 residues. Deletions cut 3 bases from V and 0 bases from J, with 20 bases between. The CDR3 DNA sequence: TGTGCCTGGAGGAGGGGGACGGAGAGTTTTGCAACTAATGAAAAACTGTTTTTT. Amino acid sequence: CAWRRGTESFATNEKLFF.

CDR3 residues: CASSLEGTYNEQFF. The CDR3 nucleotides read TGTGCCAGCAGCTTAGAAGGGACCTACAATGAGCAGTTCTTC. The rearrangement links TRBV11-3 to TRBJ2-1; D is unclear. The V end lost 0 bases, the J end lost 2 bases, and 5 bases lay between the germline ends. Germline CDR1 SGHNT, CDR2 YENEEA. This CDR3 contains 14 residues.

This clone was found a few times. This chain joins TRBV5-4 and TRBJ2-5; perhaps TRBD1 as D (6 bases). V was trimmed by 4 bases and J by 4 bases, leaving 17 bases between them. Germline values: CDR1 SGHNT, CDR2 YYREEE (reference sequence). This CDR3 has 15 residues. The CDR3 spells CASSRGTSERETQYF. In DNA form, the CDR3 reads TGTGCCAGCAGCAGGGGGACGTCGGAACGAGAGACCCAGTACTTC.

The gene calls are TRBV19 and TRBJ1-2; tentatively, D is TRBD1 (6 bases). Trimming pared 4 bases from V and 2 bases from J, leaving 17 bases between. The CDR3 has 16 residues. Germline V lookup: CDR1 LNHDA, CDR2 SQIVND (reference sequence). The CDR3 here is CASSRTAGGINYGYTF. For the CDR3, the DNA is TGTGCCAGTAGTAGGACCGCCGGGGGCATAAACTATGGCTACACCTTC.

This clone was detected once. The chain links TRBV28 to TRBJ2-7; 8 positions agree with TRBD1. The V gene's germline CDR1 is MDHEN and CDR2 SYDVKM. The length of the CDR3 is 12 residues. J lost 2 bases, V lost 7 bases, and 1 base had no gene match. CDR3 DNA sequence: TGTGCCAGCACGGGACAGGCCTACGAGCAGTACTTC. This gives the protein CASTGQAYEQYF.